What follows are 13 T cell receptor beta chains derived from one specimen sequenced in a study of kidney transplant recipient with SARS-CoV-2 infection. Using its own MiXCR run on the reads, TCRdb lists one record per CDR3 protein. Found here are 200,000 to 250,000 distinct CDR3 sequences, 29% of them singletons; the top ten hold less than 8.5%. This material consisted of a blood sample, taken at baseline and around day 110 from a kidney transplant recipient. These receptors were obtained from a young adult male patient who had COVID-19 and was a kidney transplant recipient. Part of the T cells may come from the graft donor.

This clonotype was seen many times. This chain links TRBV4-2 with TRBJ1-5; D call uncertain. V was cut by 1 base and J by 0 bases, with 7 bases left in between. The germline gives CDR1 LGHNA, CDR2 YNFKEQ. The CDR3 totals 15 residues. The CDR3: CASSQAANSNQPQHF. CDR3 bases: TGTGCCAGCAGCCAAGCGGCCAATAGCAATCAGCCCCAGCATTTT.

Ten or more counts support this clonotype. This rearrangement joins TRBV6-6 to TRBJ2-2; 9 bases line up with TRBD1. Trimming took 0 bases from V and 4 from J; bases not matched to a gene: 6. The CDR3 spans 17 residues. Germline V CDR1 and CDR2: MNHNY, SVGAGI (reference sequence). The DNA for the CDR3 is TGTGCCAGCAGTTACTCGAGGGGACAGGGTAGCACCGGGGAGCTGTTTTTT. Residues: CASSYSRGQGSTGELFF.

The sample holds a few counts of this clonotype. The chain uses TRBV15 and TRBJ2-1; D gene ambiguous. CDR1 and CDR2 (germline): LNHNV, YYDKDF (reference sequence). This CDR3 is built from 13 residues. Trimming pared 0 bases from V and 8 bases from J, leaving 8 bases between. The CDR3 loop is CATSREVGYEQFF. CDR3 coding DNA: TGTGCCACCAGCAGAGAAGTGGGGTATGAGCAGTTCTTC.

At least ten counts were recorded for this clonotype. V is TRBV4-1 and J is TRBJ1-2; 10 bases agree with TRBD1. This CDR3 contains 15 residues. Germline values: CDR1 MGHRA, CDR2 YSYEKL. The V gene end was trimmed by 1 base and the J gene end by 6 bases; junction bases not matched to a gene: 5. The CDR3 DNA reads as TGCGCCAGCAGCCAAGTTGGGACAGGGGCGAATGGCTACACCTTC. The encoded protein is CASSQVGTGANGYTF.

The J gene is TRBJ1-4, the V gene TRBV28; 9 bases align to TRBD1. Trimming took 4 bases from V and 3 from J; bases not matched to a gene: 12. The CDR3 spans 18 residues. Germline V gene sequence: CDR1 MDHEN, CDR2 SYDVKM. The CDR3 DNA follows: TGTGCCAGCAGTTCCCCCCGGGACAGGGTTGCTTCTAATGAAAAACTGTTTTTT. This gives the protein CASSSPRDRVASNEKLFF.

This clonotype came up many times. This chain's CDR3 is CASSQGLAADTQYF. DNA for the CDR3: TGTGCCAGCAGCCAAGGACTAGCGGCAGATACGCAGTATTTT. The chain carries TRBV4-2 and TRBJ2-3; 9 positions match TRBD2. The V segment lost 1 base and the J segment 4 bases; nucleotides outside the gene matches: 0. This CDR3 comprises 14 residues. Germline loops: CDR1 LGHNA, CDR2 YNFKEQ.

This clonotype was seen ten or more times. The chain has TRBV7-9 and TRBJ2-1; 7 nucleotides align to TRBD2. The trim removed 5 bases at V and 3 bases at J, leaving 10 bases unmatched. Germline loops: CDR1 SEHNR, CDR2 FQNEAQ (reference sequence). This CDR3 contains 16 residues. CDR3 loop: CASSGRDFQVYNEQFF. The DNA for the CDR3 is TGTGCCAGCAGCGGGAGGGACTTCCAAGTCTACAATGAGCAGTTCTTC. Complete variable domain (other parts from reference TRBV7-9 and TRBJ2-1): DTGVSQNPRHKITKRGQNVTFRCDPISEHNRLYWYRQTLGQGPEFLTYFQNEAQLEKSRLLSDRFSAERPKGSFSTLEIQRTEQGDSAMYLCASSGRDFQVYNEQFFGPGTRLTVL.

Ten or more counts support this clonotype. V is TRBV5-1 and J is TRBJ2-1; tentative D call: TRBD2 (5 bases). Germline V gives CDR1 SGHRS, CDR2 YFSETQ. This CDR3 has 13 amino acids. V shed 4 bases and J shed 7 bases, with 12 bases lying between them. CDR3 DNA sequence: TGCGCCAGCAGCCCGGGGTCCTTTAATGAGCAGTTCTTC. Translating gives CASSPGSFNEQFF.

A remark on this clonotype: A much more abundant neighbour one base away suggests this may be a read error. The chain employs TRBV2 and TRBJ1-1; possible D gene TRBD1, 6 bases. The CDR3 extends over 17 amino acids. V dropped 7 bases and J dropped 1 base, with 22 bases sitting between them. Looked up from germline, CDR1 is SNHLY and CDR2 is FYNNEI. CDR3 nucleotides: TGTGCCAGCACTCTTAGAATGGGGGCAGAGAAGAACACTGAAGCTTTCTTT. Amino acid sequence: CASTLRMGAEKNTEAFF. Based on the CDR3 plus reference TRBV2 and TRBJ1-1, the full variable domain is EPEVTQTPSHQVTQMGQEVILRCVPISNHLYFYWYRQILGQKVEFLVSFYNNEISEKSEIFDDQFSVERPDGSNFTLKIRSTKLEDSAMYFCASTLRMGAEKNTEAFFGQGTRLTVV.

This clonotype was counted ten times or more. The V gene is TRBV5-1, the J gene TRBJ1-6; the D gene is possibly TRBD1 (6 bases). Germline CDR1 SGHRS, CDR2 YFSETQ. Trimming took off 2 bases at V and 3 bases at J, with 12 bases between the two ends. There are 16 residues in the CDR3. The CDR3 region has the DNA TGCGCCAGCAGCTTACTACAGGGTCGCTATAATTCACCCCTCCACTTT. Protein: CASSLLQGRYNSPLHF.

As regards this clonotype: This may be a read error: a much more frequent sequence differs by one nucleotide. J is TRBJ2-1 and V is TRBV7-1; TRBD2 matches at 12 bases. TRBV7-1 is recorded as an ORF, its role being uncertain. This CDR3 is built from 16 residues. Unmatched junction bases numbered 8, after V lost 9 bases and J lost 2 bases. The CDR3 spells CARSTLAGGPYNEQFF. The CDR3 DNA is TGTGCCAGGAGCACTCTAGCGGGAGGGCCCTACAATGAGCAGTTCTTC.

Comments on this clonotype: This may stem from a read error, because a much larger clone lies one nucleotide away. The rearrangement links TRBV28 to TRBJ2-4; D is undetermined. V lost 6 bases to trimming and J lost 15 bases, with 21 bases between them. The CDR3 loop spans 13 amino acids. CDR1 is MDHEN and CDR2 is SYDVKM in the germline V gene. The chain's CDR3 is CASSYGGSYERYF. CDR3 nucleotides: TGTGCCAGCAGCTACGGTGGATCTTACGAGCGGTACTTC.

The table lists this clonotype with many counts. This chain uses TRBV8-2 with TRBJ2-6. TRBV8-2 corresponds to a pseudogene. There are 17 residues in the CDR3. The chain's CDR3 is CGKADRITQSRANVLTF. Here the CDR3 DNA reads TGTGGCAAGGCTGATAGGATAACACAAAGTCGGGCCAACGTCCTGACTTTC.